Listed below are T cell receptor beta chains from one sample, sequenced in a study of OX40 agonist ivuxolimab in advanced cancers. Sequencing was performed with immunoSEQ multiplex PCR; in TCRdb, only in-frame clones are kept and a portion is missing. The table lists some 57,000 clones, about four fifths of them singletons. The sample in question was CD4+ or CD8+ T cells sorted from blood, obtained in a trial of the OX40 agonist ivuxolimab. The receptor source for this set is an adult with an advanced solid tumor such as melanoma, head and neck, liver or kidney cancer. CDR3s include the opening cysteine and the closing phenylalanine or tryptophan. Each record gives: J gene, D gene, clone size, V gene, CDR3 DNA, CDR3 protein. The D gene is left open where the match is weak. Size tells how often a clone was seen (once, few, many) or the class of an expanded clone, and some rows leave it out.

TRBJ2-2	NA	once	TRBV5-5	TGTGCCAGCAGCTTGTGGGAGGCCGGGGAGCTGTTTTTT	CASSLWEAGELFF
TRBJ2-7	TRBD1	few	TRBV19	TGTGCCAGTAGTATGGACAGGCCGCCCTCCTACGAGCAGTACTTC	CASSMDRPPSYEQYF
TRBJ2-1	NA	NA	TRBV5-6	TGTGCCAGCAGCTTGGACCCCGGGGCGGATGAGCAGTTCTTC	CASSLDPGADEQFF
TRBJ2-5	NA	NA	TRBV7-2	TGTGCCAGCGGATCTCAGGAGACCCAGTACTTC	CASGSQETQYF
TRBJ1-2	NA	once	TRBV27	TGTGCCAGCAGTTCTCTCGGACAGAGCGCCAACTATGGCTACACCTTC	CASSSLGQSANYGYTF
TRBJ2-5	NA	NA	TRBV28	TGTGCCAGCAGCCCCTTCTGGCGGGGGACATATCAGGAGACCCAGTACTTC	CASSPFWRGTYQETQYF
TRBJ2-1	TRBD2	NA	TRBV7-4	TGTGCCAGCAGCATGGGACTAGTCTTGTACAATGAGCAGTTCTTC	CASSMGLVLYNEQFF
TRBJ2-7	NA	NA	TRBV30	TGTGCCTGGGGCTGGGGGGACACCTCCTACGAGCAGTACTTC	CAWGWGDTSYEQYF
TRBJ2-3	NA	NA	TRBV11-2	TGTGCCAGCAGCCCCATGATGGGGAATACGCAGTATTTT	CASSPMMGNTQYF
TRBJ1-6	TRBD1	once	TRBV7-2	TGTGCCAGCAGCCCGGCGACAGGGATGAATTCACCCCTCCACTTT	CASSPATGMNSPLHF
TRBJ1-5	NA	NA	TRBV28	TGTGCCAGCTGGGCGGCCAATCAGCCCCAGCATTTT	CASWAANQPQHF
TRBJ2-5	TRBD2	NA	TRBV4-3	TGCGCCAGCAGCCAAGATAGAGGGCTAGCGGGAGAGGAGACCCAGTACTTC	CASSQDRGLAGEETQYF
TRBJ2-7	NA	NA	TRBV4-3	TGCGCCAGCAGCCAAGACTTCCGGGACGGCTCCTACGAGCAGTACTTC	CASSQDFRDGSYEQYF
TRBJ2-3	NA	once	TRBV14	TGTGCCAGCAGCCAAGAACATAGAGATACGCAGTATTTT	CASSQEHRDTQYF
TRBJ1-4	NA	NA	TRBV19	TGTGCCAGTAGTGAGGGGATCACTAATGAAAAACTGTTTTTT	CASSEGITNEKLFF
TRBJ1-2	NA	NA	TRBV28	TGTGCCAGCAGTTTGCCGGGCTATGGCTACACCTTC	CASSLPGYGYTF
TRBJ2-7	NA	NA	TRBV28	TGTGCCAGCAGTTTATTTGTCCGGTCCAACGAGCAGTACTTC	CASSLFVRSNEQYF
TRBJ2-7	TRBD1	few	TRBV28	TGTGCCAGCAGTGCCCGACAGGGTGAATCCTACGAGCAGTACTTC	CASSARQGESYEQYF
TRBJ1-1	TRBD1	once	TRBV7-9	TGTGCCAGCAGCATCCGGGACAGTGAAGCTTTCTTT	CASSIRDSEAFF
TRBJ1-1	NA	NA	TRBV5-1	TGCGCCAGCAGCTTGAGTTTTGGGAACACTGAAGCTTTCTTT	CASSLSFGNTEAFF
TRBJ1-1	NA	few	TRBV5-1	TGCGCCAGCAGCTTGGCCCTGGCGGGTAACACTGAAGCTTTCTTT	CASSLALAGNTEAFF
TRBJ2-1	NA	NA	TRBV30	TGTGCCTGGAGTGTATATGGGGCTAGGCAACGTTACAATGAGCAGTTCTTC	CAWSVYGARQRYNEQFF
TRBJ1-1	NA	once	TRBV19	TGTGCCAGTAGTCAGAAAAGGGACACTGAAGCTTTCTTT	CASSQKRDTEAFF
TRBJ1-2	TRBD1	NA	TRBV10-3	TGTGCCATCAGCCAGCGGGACAGGGGGAATTCCGGTCGGGGCTACACTTTC	CAISQRDRGNSGRGYTF
TRBJ2-1	TRBD2	NA	TRBV5-5	TGTGCCAGCAGCTTAAGCGGGGGAAACTACAATGAGCAGTTCTTC	CASSLSGGNYNEQFF
TRBJ2-5	TRBD1	NA	TRBV29-1	TGCAGCGTGGGAAGACAGGGAGAGACCCAGTACTTC	CSVGRQGETQYF
TRBJ1-2	NA	NA	TRBV11-3	TGTGCCAGCAGCTTATCTACGGGACCTTGGTCTGGCTACACCTTC	CASSLSTGPWSGYTF
TRBJ1-2	NA	NA	TRBV4-3	TGCGCCAGCAGCCCCAACCGGGACCTTCCGCCGGGAGGCTACACCTTC	CASSPNRDLPPGGYTF
TRBJ1-2	NA	NA	TRBV19	TGTGCCAGCCGAGGGACTCGGAACAACTATGGCTACACCTTC	CASRGTRNNYGYTF
TRBJ1-4	NA	NA	TRBV30	TGTGCCTGGAGATTCCGGGGGGCTGGTGAAAAACTGTTTTTT	CAWRFRGAGEKLFF
TRBJ2-3	NA	NA	TRBV11-2	TGTGCCAGCAGCTTAGAACTCGTCACAGATACGCAGTATTTT	CASSLELVTDTQYF
TRBJ1-3	NA	NA	TRBV30	TGTGCCTGGACCTCGCGACGGGGAGATAAGCACACCATATATTTT	CAWTSRRGDKHTIYF